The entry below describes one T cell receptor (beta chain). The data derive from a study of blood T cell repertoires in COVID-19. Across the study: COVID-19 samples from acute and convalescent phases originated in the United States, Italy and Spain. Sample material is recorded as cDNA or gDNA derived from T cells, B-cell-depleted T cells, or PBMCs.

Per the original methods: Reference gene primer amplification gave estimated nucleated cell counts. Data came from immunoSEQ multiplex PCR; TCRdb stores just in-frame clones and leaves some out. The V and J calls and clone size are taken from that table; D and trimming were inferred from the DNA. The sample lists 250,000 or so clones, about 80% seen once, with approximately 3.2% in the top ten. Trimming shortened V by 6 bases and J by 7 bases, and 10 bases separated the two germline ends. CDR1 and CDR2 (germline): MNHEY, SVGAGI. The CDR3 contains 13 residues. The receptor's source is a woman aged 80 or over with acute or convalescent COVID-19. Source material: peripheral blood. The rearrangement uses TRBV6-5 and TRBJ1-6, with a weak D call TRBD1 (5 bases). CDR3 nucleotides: TGTGCCAGCAGGGCAGACAGAAATTCACCCCTCCACTTT. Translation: CASRADRNSPLHF.